This entry lists 2 T cell receptor beta chains sequenced from one sample in a study of T cell responses to AZD1222 COVID-19 vaccine. Method: immunoSEQ multiplex PCR; TCRdb's copy keeps in-frame clones and lacks some. Among roughly 130,000 clones listed, 88% were seen once. The input for sequencing was peripheral blood, taken on day 0 of MenACWY control vaccination. Receptor source: an adult in good health.

The chain joins TRBV21-1 to TRBJ2-3; the D segment call TRBD2 is taken from the table without a DNA check. TRBV21-1 is designated a pseudogene. There are 16 residues in the CDR3. The CDR3, as DNA: TGTGCCAGCAGCAACGACGGGAGCCGGGGGAGAGATACGCAGTATTTT. As protein: CASSNDGSRGRDTQYF.

The CDR3, as DNA: TGTGCCAGCACCCATACCGGGACAACTAAAGAGACCCAGTACTTC. This translates into CASTHTGTTKETQYF. The chain uses TRBV28 and TRBJ2-5, with D possibly matching TRBD1 (6 bases). The CDR3 sequence is 15 residues long. Trimming stripped 7 bases from V and 3 bases from J, with 18 bases between. CDR1 is MDHEN and CDR2 is SYDVKM in the germline V gene.